This TCR beta chain was identified in a study of blood T cells in healthy people across ages. Together with a sample-barcoded 5' primer, a J-beta primer mix was included in a second PCR lasting about 7 to 11 cycles. TCRdb reprocessed the 5' RACE reads via MiXCR and lists one record per CDR3 protein. The sample records about 540,000 distinct CDR3 sequences, about 25% being singletons. Germline assignment: CDR1 SGHDT and CDR2 YYEEEE. The V gene lost 7 bases and the J gene lost 4 bases, with 12 bases spanning the gap. The CDR3 sequence is 13 residues long. These data also formed part of another study, on T cells of mothers and their children. That study reports: The yield was over 8 million TCR beta CDR3 reads from each mother and a few million from each child. It was found that thymic selection shapes TCR recombination output similarly in related and unrelated pairs.

This chain uses TRBV5-6 with TRBJ1-3; maybe TRBD1 (5 bases). The source material was blood. This TCR came from a boy aged 5-17 years in good health. Here the CDR3 reads CASGGADGNTIYF. The CDR3 DNA is TGTGCCAGCGGCGGGGCGGACGGAAACACCATATATTTT.